The rows below give T cell receptor beta chains drawn from one sample of a study of blood T cell repertoires in COVID-19. Using immunoSEQ multiplex PCR, the repertoire was profiled, and TCRdb retains in-frame clones only, with some absent. The sample contains 55,000 to 75,000 clones, around 67% of which appear only once. Sequencing used peripheral blood. The receptors originated from a man in his fifties or sixties with acute or convalescent COVID-19. CDR3s include the opening cysteine and the closing phenylalanine or tryptophan. D genes are given only for firm matches. Clone size is given for some rows only: seen once, a few or many times, or a class if the clone is expanded.

d_call | clone_size | j_call | v_call | cdr3_aa | cdr3_nt
TRBD2 | . | TRBJ2-3 | TRBV24-1 | CATSDSRGGFGADTQYF | TGTGCCACCAGTGATTCCCGGGGGGGTTTTGGTGCAGATACGCAGTATTTT
TRBD1 | . | TRBJ1-6 | TRBV7-8 | CASSLALGTGVSPLHF | TGTGCCAGCAGCTTAGCGCTCGGGACAGGGGTTTCACCCCTCCACTTT
. | . | TRBJ2-3 | TRBV15 | CATSREMDRKQYF | TGTGCCACCAGCAGAGAAATGGACAGAAAGCAGTATTTT
TRBD2 | . | TRBJ2-1 | TRBV5-6 | CASILFPGGASGEQFF | TGTGCCAGCATCCTCTTCCCGGGGGGGGCATCTGGGGAGCAGTTCTTC
TRBD2 | . | TRBJ2-3 | TRBV9 | CASSPQAGTADTQYF | TGTGCCAGCAGCCCTCAAGCGGGAACCGCAGATACGCAGTATTTT
TRBD2 | once | TRBJ2-5 | TRBV28 | CASSRLARRETQYF | TGTGCCAGCAGTAGACTAGCGCGGCGGGAGACCCAGTACTTC
. | few | TRBJ2-3 | TRBV5-8 | CASSLSPGTDTQYF | TGTGCCAGCAGCTTAAGTCCGGGCACAGATACGCAGTATTTT
. | many | TRBJ2-3 | TRBV2 | CASSEEFTDTQYF | TGTGCCAGCAGTGAGGAGTTCACAGATACGCAGTATTTT
TRBD1 | . | TRBJ1-5 | TRBV18 | CASSKTGDQPQHF | TGTGCCAGCTCAAAAACAGGGGATCAGCCCCAGCATTTT
TRBD2 | . | TRBJ2-5 | TRBV14 | CASSQELAGQKGTQYF | TGTGCCAGCAGCCAAGAATTAGCGGGGCAAAAGGGGACCCAGTACTTC
. | . | TRBJ2-5 | TRBV9 | CASSVGISAETQYF | TGTGCCAGCAGCGTAGGGATTAGCGCAGAGACCCAGTACTTC
. | . | TRBJ2-3 | TRBV24-1 | CATSDFKASSTDTQYF | TGTGCCACCAGTGATTTTAAAGCTTCTAGCACAGATACGCAGTATTTT
. | few | TRBJ1-1 | TRBV29-1 | CSVVRSRGETEAFF | TGCAGCGTTGTGCGCTCCAGGGGAGAAACTGAAGCTTTCTTT
. | . | TRBJ2-1 | TRBV5-1 | CASSSFDEQFF | TGCGCCAGCAGCTCCTTTGATGAGCAGTTCTTC
. | . | TRBJ1-2 | TRBV6-5 | CASRKGVRGYTF | TGTGCCAGCAGGAAGGGGGTTCGGGGCTACACCTTC
TRBD1 | . | TRBJ1-4 | TRBV4-1 | CASSRGDRGEGEKLFF | TGCGCCAGCTCCCGAGGGGACAGGGGGGAAGGTGAAAAACTGTTTTTT
TRBD2 | medium-sized | TRBJ2-4 | TRBV5-4 | CASSLESGTSLNIQYF | TGTGCCAGCAGCTTGGAGTCCGGGACTAGTCTTAACATTCAGTACTTC
. | . | TRBJ2-3 | TRBV5-1 | CASSLLLASTDTQYF | TGCGCCAGCAGCTTGTTACTTGCGAGCACAGATACGCAGTATTTT
TRBD1 | few | TRBJ1-1 | TRBV7-9 | CASSYGQGRTEAFF | TGTGCCAGCAGCTATGGACAGGGTCGAACTGAAGCTTTCTTT
TRBD1 | . | TRBJ1-1 | TRBV24-1 | CATSENDAGGGHTEAFF | TGTGCCACCAGTGAGAACGATGCAGGGGGCGGACACACTGAAGCTTTCTTT
TRBD2 | . | TRBJ2-3 | TRBV18 | CASSPRLAGGLGTDTQYF | TGTGCCAGCTCACCCCGACTAGCGGGGGGGCTGGGCACAGATACGCAGTATTTT
. | . | TRBJ2-7 | TRBV19 | CASSIRGQTLYEQYF | TGTGCCAGTAGTATACGCGGACAGACCCTCTACGAGCAGTACTTC
TRBD1 | . | TRBJ2-7 | TRBV14 | CASSRDRASEQYF | TGTGCCAGCAGCCGTGACAGGGCTAGCGAGCAGTACTTC
TRBD2 | . | TRBJ2-1 | TRBV28 | CASSSFSGRASNEQFF | TGTGCCAGCAGTTCCTTTAGCGGGAGGGCCTCCAATGAGCAGTTCTTC
TRBD1 | . | TRBJ1-5 | TRBV5-6 | CASSEGTGGGSQPQHF | TGTGCCAGCAGCGAAGGGACAGGGGGCGGGAGTCAGCCCCAGCATTTT
. | . | TRBJ1-2 | TRBV6-1 | CASSGEGSLSYYGYTF | TGTGCCAGCAGTGGCGAAGGGAGCCTTTCATACTATGGCTACACCTTC
. | . | TRBJ1-5 | TRBV2 | CASNTGGYAKPQHF | TGTGCCAGCAATACCGGGGGTTATGCCAAGCCCCAGCATTTT
. | . | TRBJ1-2 | TRBV28 | CASSLQGYGYTF | TGTGCCAGCAGTTTACAGGGCTATGGCTACACCTTC
. | . | TRBJ2-4 | TRBV12-5 | CASGFGGEENIQYF | TGTGCTAGTGGTTTCGGCGGAGAGGAAAACATTCAGTACTTC
. | . | TRBJ1-6 | TRBV29-1 | CSVEPSTGSPLHF | TGCAGCGTTGAACCCTCCACAGGATCACCCCTCCACTTT
TRBD1 | . | TRBJ2-5 | TRBV7-2 | CASSRDSQETQYF | TGTGCCAGCAGCAGGGACAGCCAAGAGACCCAGTACTTC
. | . | TRBJ2-2 | TRBV23-1 | CASSGSWNTGELFF | TGCGCCAGCAGTGGGAGCTGGAACACCGGGGAGCTGTTTTTT
TRBD1 | . | TRBJ2-7 | TRBV28 | CASSLSSGTVNEQYF | TGTGCCAGCAGCCTAAGCTCCGGGACAGTTAACGAGCAGTACTTC
TRBD2 | . | TRBJ2-2 | TRBV5-4 | CASSLKLARNTGELFF | TGTGCCAGCAGCTTGAAACTAGCGAGGAACACCGGGGAGCTGTTTTTT
TRBD1 | . | TRBJ1-6 | TRBV2 | CARGQGYNSPLHF | TGTGCCAGGGGACAGGGCTATAATTCACCCCTCCACTTT
TRBD1 | . | TRBJ1-1 | TRBV6-5 | CASRMDRGNTEAFF | TGTGCCAGCAGGATGGACAGGGGGAACACTGAAGCTTTCTTT
. | few | TRBJ2-2 | TRBV10-1 | CASSDGSPNTGELFF | TGCGCCAGCAGTGACGGGTCTCCTAACACCGGGGAGCTGTTTTTT
. | few | TRBJ1-2 | TRBV5-6 | CASSLLDSFNYGYTF | TGTGCCAGCAGCTTGTTAGACAGCTTTAACTATGGCTACACCTTC
TRBD2 | . | TRBJ2-3 | TRBV9 | CASSVTGLAGGARDTQYF | TGTGCCAGCAGCGTCACAGGACTAGCGGGGGGGGCCAGGGATACGCAGTATTTT
TRBD1 | . | TRBJ2-1 | TRBV6-5 | CASQQGSYNEQFF | TGTGCCAGCCAACAGGGGTCGTACAATGAGCAGTTCTTC
TRBD1 | few | TRBJ2-3 | TRBV5-1 | CASRLGTGGSTDTQYF | TGCGCCAGCAGGCTCGGGACAGGGGGGTCCACAGATACGCAGTATTTT
. | . | TRBJ1-1 | TRBV7-8 | CASSLVGGRGRGEAFF | TGTGCCAGCAGCTTAGTGGGCGGCAGGGGTCGAGGTGAAGCTTTCTTT
TRBD1 | . | TRBJ1-2 | TRBV7-3 | CASSLWVLQGGRDGYTF | TGTGCCAGCAGCTTATGGGTCCTACAGGGGGGAAGGGATGGCTACACCTTC
. | . | TRBJ1-1 | TRBV5-6 | CASSLARGRNTEAFF | TGTGCCAGCAGCTTGGCAAGGGGGAGGAACACTGAAGCTTTCTTT
TRBD1 | . | TRBJ1-1 | TRBV25-1 | CASRDRSNTEAFF | TGTGCCAGCAGGGACAGGTCAAACACTGAAGCTTTCTTT
. | once | TRBJ2-7 | TRBV9 | CASSVGPSPTTYEQYF | TGTGCCAGCAGCGTAGGCCCCTCCCCCACTACTTACGAGCAGTACTTC
. | . | TRBJ1-6 | TRBV7-8 | CASSKIQGSYNSPLHF | TGTGCCAGCAGCAAGATTCAGGGCTCCTATAATTCACCCCTCCACTTT
TRBD1 | . | TRBJ2-6 | TRBV4-1 | CASSLQGASGANVLTF | TGCGCCAGCAGCCTACAGGGGGCGTCTGGGGCCAACGTCCTGACTTTC
. | . | TRBJ1-4 | TRBV13 | CASSLLQAGDEKLFF | TGTGCCAGCAGCTTACTCCAGGCAGGGGATGAAAAACTGTTTTTT